Listed below are T cell receptor beta chains from one sample, sequenced in a study of technical replicates of blood from several donors. The repertoire was sequenced with immunoSEQ multiplex PCR; TCRdb's copy has only in-frame clones and lacks some. The table shows fewer than 90,000 clones, with about 93% occurring only once. The sequenced material came from T cells isolated from PBMCs. These receptors were obtained from a human donor in good health. Both conserved end residues are part of each CDR3. A D gene is named only where the DNA matches it firmly. A row's size may be missing; if present it is once, few, many or a size class.

v_call	d_call	j_call	clone_size	cdr3_aa	cdr3_nt
TRBV5-1	TRBD1	TRBJ2-5	.	CASSFDRAEETQYF	TGCGCCAGCAGCTTTGACAGGGCCGAAGAGACCCAGTACTTC
TRBV7-9	TRBD1	TRBJ1-2	.	CASSTRDRANYGYTF	TGTGCCAGCAGCACGAGGGACAGAGCTAACTATGGCTACACCTTC
TRBV5-4	.	TRBJ2-5	.	CASSWESGQGTQYF	TGTGCCAGCAGCTGGGAGTCCGGTCAAGGGACCCAGTACTTC
TRBV2	.	TRBJ2-7	once	CASRGAVSYEQYF	TGTGCCAGCAGAGGGGCTGTCTCCTACGAGCAGTACTTC
TRBV7-9	TRBD1	TRBJ2-3	.	CASSRGDRSTDTQYF	TGTGCCAGCAGCAGGGGGGACAGGTCCACAGATACGCAGTATTTT
TRBV28	.	TRBJ2-5	.	CASSSLETQYF	TGTGCCAGCAGTTCGTTGGAGACCCAGTACTTC
TRBV18	TRBD2	TRBJ2-5	.	CASSGGLARQETQYF	TGTGCCAGCTCCGGTGGACTAGCGAGACAAGAGACCCAGTACTTC
TRBV5-1	.	TRBJ1-2	.	CASSLAGTGLRYGYTF	TGCGCCAGCAGCTTGGCGGGAACAGGGCTACGCTATGGCTACACCTTC
TRBV5-1	.	TRBJ1-2	.	CASSLGGEMRGYTF	TGCGCCAGCAGCTTGGGGGGCGAAATGAGGGGCTACACCTTC
TRBV19	TRBD1	TRBJ2-5	.	CASSIFGTGGGETQYF	TGTGCCAGTAGTATTTTCGGGACAGGGGGCGGAGAGACCCAGTACTTC
TRBV10-1	.	TRBJ2-1	.	CASSDRLGDEQFF	TGCGCCAGCAGTGATCGGCTAGGGGATGAGCAGTTCTTC
TRBV4-1	.	TRBJ1-2	.	CASSHRGGRGYTF	TGCGCCAGCAGCCACAGGGGCGGTAGGGGCTACACCTTC
TRBV4-1	.	TRBJ2-7	.	CASSQGDWRDADYEQYF	TGCGCCAGCAGCCAAGGCGATTGGAGGGATGCGGACTACGAGCAGTACTTC
TRBV9	TRBD1	TRBJ1-2	.	CASSAEGDRVLYGYTF	TGTGCCAGCAGCGCCGAAGGGGACAGGGTTTTATATGGCTACACCTTC
TRBV4-2	TRBD2	TRBJ2-1	.	CASSQGEGREQFF	TGTGCCAGCAGCCAAGGGGAGGGCCGGGAGCAGTTCTTC
TRBV6-5	TRBD2	TRBJ2-3	.	CASSYSTSGGTDTQYF	TGTGCCAGCAGTTACTCGACTAGCGGGGGCACAGATACGCAGTATTTT
TRBV6-1	TRBD1	TRBJ1-2	.	CASSPRQGAGNTF	TGTGCCAGCTCTCCAAGACAGGGGGCGGGGAACACCTTC
TRBV28	TRBD2	TRBJ2-7	.	CASSGTSVPYEQYF	TGTGCCAGCAGTGGGACTAGCGTCCCCTACGAGCAGTACTTC
TRBV6-1	.	TRBJ1-1	few	CASSDVDSRNTEAFF	TGTGCCAGCAGTGACGTGGACTCACGAAACACTGAAGCTTTCTTT
TRBV4-2	.	TRBJ2-2	.	CASTVRENTGELFF	TGTGCCAGCACCGTCCGGGAGAACACCGGGGAGCTGTTTTTT
TRBV5-5	.	TRBJ1-1	.	CASGGGILPEAFF	TGTGCCAGCGGGGGCGGAATTCTTCCTGAAGCTTTCTTT
TRBV5-1	.	TRBJ1-1	.	CASSLAGGDTEAFF	TGCGCCAGCAGCTTGGCCGGAGGGGACACTGAAGCTTTCTTT
TRBV4-1	.	TRBJ1-1	.	CASSQDRGGGGNTEAFF	TGCGCCAGCAGCCAAGATCGGGGAGGGGGGGGAAACACTGAAGCTTTCTTT
TRBV6-5	.	TRBJ2-7	few	CASRPPGTYEQYF	TGTGCCAGCAGACCTCCGGGAACCTACGAGCAGTACTTC
TRBV6-1	.	TRBJ2-5	once	CASTVPLAETQYF	TGTGCCAGCACGGTCCCCTTAGCGGAGACCCAGTACTTC
TRBV7-3	TRBD1	TRBJ1-2	.	CASSPNAGTGFPGAGGYTF	TGTGCCAGCAGCCCAAACGCCGGGACAGGGTTTCCCGGGGCGGGAGGCTACACCTTC
TRBV11-2	TRBD1	TRBJ1-5	.	CASSLTSWTGAHQPQHF	TGTGCCAGCAGCTTGACTTCCTGGACAGGCGCGCATCAGCCCCAGCATTTT
TRBV11-2	TRBD1	TRBJ2-3	.	CASSWGDRGQGDDTQYF	TGTGCCAGCAGCTGGGGGGACAGGGGGCAGGGAGACGATACGCAGTATTTT
TRBV14	TRBD2	TRBJ2-7	.	CASSLSGRLKLYEQYF	TGTGCCAGCAGCCTCAGCGGGAGACTAAAATTATACGAGCAGTACTTC
TRBV19	.	TRBJ1-2	.	CASSTPQGPYYGYTF	TGTGCCAGTAGTACTCCCCAGGGGCCGTACTATGGCTACACCTTC
TRBV6-1	.	TRBJ1-6	.	CASRRVALGSPLHF	TGTGCCAGCAGACGGGTGGCTCTAGGTTCACCCCTCCACTTT
TRBV5-1	TRBD1	TRBJ2-1	.	CASRQGNEQFF	TGCGCCAGCAGACAGGGGAATGAGCAGTTCTTC
TRBV27	.	TRBJ1-2	.	CASSGGESHNYGYTF	TGTGCCAGCAGTGGAGGGGAGAGCCACAACTATGGCTACACCTTC
TRBV16	.	TRBJ2-3	.	CASSQSGDTQYF	TGTGCCAGCAGCCAATCCGGGGATACGCAGTATTTT
TRBV5-6	TRBD2	TRBJ2-7	.	CASSGTSGRLLSYEQYF	TGTGCCAGCAGCGGGACTAGCGGGAGGTTACTCTCCTACGAGCAGTACTTC
TRBV4-1	.	TRBJ2-5	.	CASSQDRETQYF	TGCGCCAGCAGCCAAGATAGAGAGACCCAGTACTTC
TRBV19	.	TRBJ1-4	.	CASRDRSTNEKLFF	TGTGCCAGTAGGGATCGTAGCACTAATGAAAAACTGTTTTTT
TRBV27	TRBD2	TRBJ2-6	.	CASRLAGVPGGANVLTF	TGTGCCAGCAGACTAGCGGGAGTTCCAGGTGGGGCCAACGTCCTGACTTTC
TRBV19	.	TRBJ1-5	.	CASSLWTAINQPQHF	TGTGCCAGTAGTCTCTGGACAGCCATTAATCAGCCCCAGCATTTT
TRBV15	.	TRBJ2-1	.	CATSPQRGGGFTGEQFF	TGTGCCACCAGCCCTCAACGAGGGGGAGGGTTCACGGGGGAGCAGTTCTTC
TRBV5-6	.	TRBJ2-7	.	CASSFRGSDEQYF	TGTGCCAGCAGCTTCCGAGGCAGCGACGAGCAGTACTTC
TRBV2	.	TRBJ2-7	.	CASSDRSGRPSYEQYF	TGTGCCAGCAGTGATCGTTCAGGGCGGCCATCCTACGAGCAGTACTTC
TRBV11-1	.	TRBJ1-6	.	CASSLTGNFGSSPLHF	TGTGCCAGCAGCCTTACAGGGAATTTTGGCTCTTCACCCCTCCACTTT
TRBV27	TRBD1	TRBJ2-5	once	CASSLGQGRAETQYF	TGTGCCAGCAGTCTGGGACAGGGGCGGGCGGAGACCCAGTACTTC
TRBV4-1	.	TRBJ1-2	.	CASSQDLRSKGVGYTF	TGCGCCAGCAGCCAAGACTTACGGTCAAAGGGGGTTGGCTACACCTTC
TRBV12-5	.	TRBJ2-1	.	CASGSTVAVQFF	TGTGCTAGTGGTTCGACAGTAGCAGTGCAGTTCTTC
TRBV28	TRBD1	TRBJ2-4	.	CAIKQGSKNIQYF	TGTGCCATCAAACAGGGGTCCAAAAACATTCAGTACTTC
TRBV5-1	.	TRBJ2-5	.	CASSLGVFGTVQETQYF	TGCGCCAGCAGCTTGGGGGTATTCGGGACTGTCCAAGAGACCCAGTACTTC
TRBV15	TRBD1	TRBJ1-5	once	CATSDDRGPYSNQPQHF	TGTGCCACCAGCGATGACAGGGGCCCTTATAGCAATCAGCCCCAGCATTTT
TRBV5-4	.	TRBJ2-1	.	CASSFINSHLYNEQFF	TGTGCCAGCAGCTTTATCAACTCGCACCTCTACAATGAGCAGTTCTTC
TRBV19	TRBD2	TRBJ2-7	.	CASRVTSGSYEQYF	TGTGCCAGTAGGGTGACTAGCGGATCCTACGAGCAGTACTTC
TRBV11-2	TRBD2	TRBJ2-7	.	CASSFGDYPKEQYF	TGTGCCAGCAGCTTTGGGGACTACCCAAAAGAGCAGTACTTC
TRBV6-5	TRBD2	TRBJ2-7	.	CASSYWGGRSYEQYF	TGTGCCAGCAGTTACTGGGGGGGAAGATCCTACGAGCAGTACTTC
TRBV28	TRBD2	TRBJ2-1	.	CASSSRGTSGKVVSYNEQFF	TGTGCCAGCAGCTCTCGGGGGACTAGCGGGAAAGTAGTCTCCTACAATGAGCAGTTCTTC